The 7 T cell receptor beta chains given below trace back to one sample, sequenced in a study of blood T cell repertoires in COVID-19. The assay was immunoSEQ multiplex PCR, and TCRdb's table has in-frame clones only and misses some. The data contain fewer than 250,000 clones, 88% of them singletons. Sequencing input: peripheral blood. These TCRs come from a man aged 70-80 years with acute or convalescent COVID-19.

The V call is TRBV18, the J call TRBJ1-2, with TRBD1 matching over 7 bases. J was trimmed by 4 bases and V by 3 bases; bases with no gene match: 11. This CDR3 region has 16 residues. Germline lookup yields CDR1 KGHSH and CDR2 LQKENI. The CDR3 reads CASSPGYGQESYGYTF. CDR3 DNA sequence: TGTGCCAGCTCACCCGGATACGGACAGGAGAGCTATGGCTACACCTTC.

This chain joins TRBV6-5 and TRBJ2-2; TRBD2 matches at 10 bases. Looked up from germline, CDR1 is MNHEY and CDR2 is SVGAGI. This CDR3 comprises 15 residues. J gave up 2 bases and V 7 bases, and 4 bases lay outside the gene matches. The CDR3 sequence is CASKSGRANTGELFF. In DNA form, the CDR3 reads TGTGCCAGCAAGAGCGGGAGGGCCAACACCGGGGAGCTGTTTTTT.

V and J are TRBV19 and TRBJ1-6; 8 bases match TRBD1. CDR3 length: 13 amino acids. V shed 5 bases and J 10 bases; nucleotides not matched to a gene: 4. Germline V gene sequence: CDR1 LNHDA, CDR2 SQIVND (reference sequence). DNA of the CDR3: TGTGCCAGTAGTGGGCCAGGGGGCTCACCCCTCCACTTT. This translates into CASSGPGGSPLHF. The whole variable domain, filled in from reference TRBV19 and TRBJ1-6, reads DGGITQSPKYLFRKEGQNVTLSCEQNLNHDAMYWYRQDPGQGLRLIYYSQIVNDFQKGDIAEGYSVSREKKESFPLTVTSAQKNPTAFYLCASSGPGGSPLHFGNGTRLTVT.

CDR3 coding DNA: TGTGCTAGTGGCCCAACATACACATCCGGGGAGCTGTTTTTT. This gives the protein CASGPTYTSGELFF. The genes are TRBV12-5 and TRBJ2-2; no reliable D call. Trimming removed 6 bases from V and 6 bases from J, with 14 bases in between. Germline lookup yields CDR1 LGHNT and CDR2 FRNRAP. The CDR3 length is 14 residues.

The chain couples TRBV6-5 to TRBJ1-6, with TRBD1 matching 10 bases. This CDR3 comprises 15 residues. Germline V CDR1 and CDR2: MNHEY, SVGAGI. J was trimmed by 8 bases and V by 6 bases; bases with no gene match: 7. The CDR3 nucleotides are TGTGCCAGCAGACCCCGACAGGGGGCGGATTCACCCCTCCACTTT. This encodes CASRPRQGADSPLHF.

The chain employs TRBV6-2 or TRBV6-3 and TRBJ1-1, with D tentatively TRBD1 (6 bases). CDR1 MNHEY and CDR2 SVGEGT come from the germline V gene. The V end was cut by 2 bases, the J end by 6 bases, with 22 bases between. The CDR3 runs 17 residues. As DNA, the CDR3 is TGTGCCAGCAGTTACCGGTCGGACGGACGAGGGGGATCTGAAGCTTTCTTT. Protein product: CASSYRSDGRGGSEAFF.

CDR3 sequence (DNA): TGTGCCAGCAGCCACCTCGCAGGGGGCAACACTGAAGCTTTCTTT. Amino acids: CASSHLAGGNTEAFF. The chain couples TRBV4-2 to TRBJ1-1; 8 positions agree with TRBD1. This CDR3 is built from 15 residues. V gave up 3 bases and J gave up 2 bases; unmatched junction bases: 5. CDR1 and CDR2 (germline): LGHNA, YNFKEQ.